This T cell receptor beta chain was observed in a study of OX40 agonist ivuxolimab in advanced cancers. Study overall: The dose of intravenous ivuxolimab that patients received every 2 weeks ranged from 0.01 to 10 mg/kg. Subjects had a mean age of roughly 57 years, with a range of roughly 20 to 80; approximately 83% were male.

Worth noting for this clone: What it recognizes is unknown.

General observations from the study: Expanded clones tended on average to be more numerous among CD8+ T cells than CD4+.

Libraries were prepared by immunoSEQ multiplex PCR; TCRdb keeps only in-frame clonotypes and omits some of them. The sample has tens of thousands of clones, 80% seen once; the top ten hold 3% to 4%. This CDR3 is built from 17 residues. Germline V gives CDR1 LNHNV, CDR2 YYDKDF (reference sequence). With V trimmed by 3 bases and J by 0 bases, 9 bases remained unmatched. The source material was CD4+ or CD8+ T cells sorted from blood, sampled in a trial of the OX40 agonist ivuxolimab. The clonotype was recovered from an adult with an advanced solid tumor such as melanoma, head and neck, liver or kidney cancer. The gene calls are TRBV15 and TRBJ2-3; 7 bases are shared with TRBD1. CDR3 residues: CATSRGTTGVSTDTQYF. CDR3 coding DNA: TGTGCCACCAGCAGGGGTACAACAGGGGTAAGCACAGATACGCAGTATTTT. Combining the CDR3 with reference TRBV15 and TRBJ2-3 gives the whole variable domain DAMVIQNPRYQVTQFGKPVTLSCSQTLNHNVMYWYQQKSSQAPKLLFHYYDKDFNNEADTPDNFQSRRPNTSFCFLDIRSPGLGDTAMYLCATSRGTTGVSTDTQYFGPGTRLTVL.